The 12 T cell receptor beta chains listed next were all sequenced from one sample in a study of early T cells in non-severe SARS-CoV-2 infection. TCRdb itself ran the 5' RACE reads through MiXCR, one entry per CDR3 protein. The sample carries 20,000 to 30,000 distinct CDR3 sequences, about 4.4% recorded once. Sequencing was carried out using whole blood. All receptors come from an adult who was a healthcare worker with PCR-confirmed SARS-CoV-2 infection or an uninfected control (not recorded which).

This clonotype was counted a few times. V is TRBV6-6 and J is TRBJ1-5, with D tentatively TRBD1 (5 bases). Trimming removed 5 bases from V and 0 bases from J, with 11 bases in between. The CDR3 is made up of 15 amino acids. Looked up from germline, CDR1 is MNHNY and CDR2 is SVGAGI (reference sequence). The CDR3 region has the DNA TGTGCCAGCAGTAGGGACGGTTATAGCAATCAGCCCCAGCATTTT. This encodes CASSRDGYSNQPQHF.

This clonotype was seen only a few times. The V and J genes are TRBV11-2 and TRBJ2-1, with 8 bases aligning to TRBD2. Germline values: CDR1 SGHAT, CDR2 FQNNGV. The CDR3 has 17 amino acids. V gave up 5 bases and J gave up 2 bases; unmatched junction bases: 11. CDR3 sequence: CASSASRGSGAYNEQFF. DNA of the CDR3: TGTGCCAGCAGCGCTTCCCGGGGTAGCGGGGCCTACAATGAGCAGTTCTTC.

The rearrangement uses TRBV11-3 and TRBJ1-2; 7 positions agree with TRBD1. The CDR3 has 14 residues. Losses at the gene ends were 3 bases for V and 2 bases for J; bases not matched to a gene: 3. Germline V gene sequence: CDR1 SGHNT, CDR2 YENEEA. In nucleotides, the CDR3 is TGTGCCAGCAGCTTCGGACAGGAGAACTATGGCTACACCTTC. Translation gives CASSFGQENYGYTF.

This clonotype came up many times. The rearrangement joins TRBV7-6 to TRBJ1-3, with no clear D. Trimming removed 5 bases at V and 0 bases at J, with 11 bases between. The length of the CDR3 is 15 residues. Germline CDR1 reads SGHVS; CDR2 reads FNYEAQ. For the CDR3, the DNA is TGTGCCAGCAGCCACGGGGTCCACTCTGGAAACACCATATATTTT. This encodes CASSHGVHSGNTIYF.

Ten or more counts support this clonotype. The rearrangement links TRBV2 to TRBJ1-5, with D tentatively TRBD1 (5 bases). With 5 bases removed from V and 4 bases from J, the gap between germline ends came to 15 bases. Per germline, CDR1 SNHLY and CDR2 FYNNEI. This CDR3 spans 15 amino acids. The CDR3 coding sequence is TGTGCCAGCAGTACCGGGACTCGGGAAAATCAGCCCCAGCATTTT. Its protein product is CASSTGTRENQPQHF.

The genes are TRBV7-9 and TRBJ2-1; 8 bases align to TRBD1. V shed 5 bases and J 4 bases; nucleotides not matched to a gene: 13. Germline values: CDR1 SEHNR, CDR2 FQNEAQ (reference sequence). The CDR3 has 17 amino acids. CDR3 sequence (DNA): TGTGCCAGCAGCCAAAACCCGACAGGGGAAACGTACAATGAGCAGTTCTTC. The encoded protein is CASSQNPTGETYNEQFF.

Ten or more counts support this clonotype. The CDR3 protein is CAISEVTKGNEQFF. The CDR3 coding sequence is TGTGCCATCAGTGAAGTGACTAAGGGGAATGAGCAGTTCTTC. The chain combines TRBV10-3 with TRBJ2-1; D is perhaps TRBD1 or TRBD2 (5 bases each). V dropped 3 bases and J dropped 7 bases, with 13 bases sitting between them. The CDR3 is made up of 14 amino acids. CDR1 and CDR2 (germline): ENHRY, SYGVKD.

This clonotype has at least ten counts. The chain recombines TRBV12-3 or TRBV12-4 with TRBJ2-5; a weak D match, TRBD2 (6 bases). This CDR3 has 15 amino acids. Trimming removed 4 bases from V and 2 bases from J, with 14 bases in between. The CDR3 spells CASSSSRGRQETQYF. In DNA form, the CDR3 reads TGTGCCAGCAGTTCTAGCCGGGGGAGGCAAGAGACCCAGTACTTC.

The chain couples TRBV12-3 or TRBV12-4 to TRBJ2-3; D remains ambiguous. This CDR3 has 14 residues. Trimming removed 1 base at V and 1 base at J, with 6 bases between. CDR3 loop: CASSLDHGTDTQYF. The CDR3 nucleotides are TGTGCCAGCAGTTTAGACCACGGCACAGATACGCAGTATTTT.

This clonotype was counted many times. The V gene is TRBV20-1, the J gene TRBJ2-7; 12 bases line up with TRBD1. The CDR3 extends over 13 amino acids. Germline lookup yields CDR1 DFQATT and CDR2 SNEGSKA (reference sequence). Losses at the gene ends were 8 bases for V and 5 bases for J; bases not matched to a gene: 7. CDR3 region: CSTGTGGVDEQYF. In DNA, the CDR3 is TGCAGTACCGGGACAGGGGGCGTCGACGAGCAGTACTTC.

This clonotype was seen at least ten times. V gene TRBV7-6 combines with J gene TRBJ2-1; no reliable D call. The CDR3 has 15 amino acids. With 0 bases removed from V and 6 bases from J, the gap between germline ends came to 12 bases. The germline gives CDR1 SGHVS, CDR2 FNYEAQ. The CDR3 loop reads CASSLAVTPVNEQFF. CDR3 bases: TGTGCCAGCAGCTTAGCGGTGACCCCAGTCAATGAGCAGTTCTTC.

In this sample, this clonotype turned up many times. The rearrangement joins TRBV12-3 or TRBV12-4 to TRBJ2-7, with TRBD1 as a possible D gene (5 bases). This CDR3 is built from 13 residues. Trimming removed 3 bases from V and 6 bases from J, with 12 bases in between. As DNA, the CDR3 is TGTGCCAGCAGTTTCGGTGGGGCAGGCGAGCAGTACTTC. Its translation is CASSFGGAGEQYF.